This TCR beta chain stems from a study of blood T cell repertoires in COVID-19. At the level of the study: Sources were T cells, B-cell-depleted T cells, or PBMCs; the material itself was cDNA or gDNA.

This CDR3 is built from 14 residues. Trimming removed 11 bases from V and 6 bases from J, with 22 bases in between. Per the germline V gene, CDR1 is ENHRY and CDR2 is SYGVKD. This table comes from immunoSEQ multiplex PCR, and its TCRdb copy is limited to in-frame clones, with some not included. The table shows 220,000 or so clones, with around 81% occurring only once. The chain is built from TRBV10-3 and TRBJ1-2, with D possibly TRBD1 on 5 matching bases. The sample consisted of peripheral blood. The clonotype comes from a woman under 40 who had recovered from COVID-19. The CDR3: CASQGVWEGNGYTF. The CDR3 DNA follows: TGTGCCTCCCAAGGCGTTTGGGAGGGGAATGGCTACACCTTC.